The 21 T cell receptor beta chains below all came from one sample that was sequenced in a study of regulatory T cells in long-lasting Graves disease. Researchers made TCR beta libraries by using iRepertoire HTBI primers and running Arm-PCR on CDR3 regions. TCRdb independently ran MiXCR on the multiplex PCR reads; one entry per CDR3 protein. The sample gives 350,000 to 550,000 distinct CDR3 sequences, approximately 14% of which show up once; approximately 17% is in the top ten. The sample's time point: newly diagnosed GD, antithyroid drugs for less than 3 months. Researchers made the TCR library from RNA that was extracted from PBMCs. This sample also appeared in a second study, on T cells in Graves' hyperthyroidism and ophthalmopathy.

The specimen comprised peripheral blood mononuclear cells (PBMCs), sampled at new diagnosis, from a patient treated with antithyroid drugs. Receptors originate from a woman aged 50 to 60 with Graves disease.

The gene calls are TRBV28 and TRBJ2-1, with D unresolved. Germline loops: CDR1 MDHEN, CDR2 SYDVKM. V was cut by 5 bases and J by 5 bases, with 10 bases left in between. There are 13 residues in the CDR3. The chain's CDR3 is CASSPYSDNEQFF. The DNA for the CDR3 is TGTGCCAGCAGTCCCTACAGCGACAATGAGCAGTTCTTC.

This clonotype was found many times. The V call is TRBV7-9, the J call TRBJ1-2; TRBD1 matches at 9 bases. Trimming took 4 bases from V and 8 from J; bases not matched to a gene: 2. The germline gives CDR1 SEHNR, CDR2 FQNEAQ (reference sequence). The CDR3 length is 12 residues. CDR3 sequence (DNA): TGTGCCAGCAGCTGGGACAGGGAAGGCTACACCTTC. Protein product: CASSWDREGYTF. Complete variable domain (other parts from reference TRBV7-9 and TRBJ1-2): DTGVSQNPRHKITKRGQNVTFRCDPISEHNRLYWYRQTLGQGPEFLTYFQNEAQLEKSRLLSDRFSAERPKGSFSTLEIQRTEQGDSAMYLCASSWDREGYTFGSGTRLTVV.

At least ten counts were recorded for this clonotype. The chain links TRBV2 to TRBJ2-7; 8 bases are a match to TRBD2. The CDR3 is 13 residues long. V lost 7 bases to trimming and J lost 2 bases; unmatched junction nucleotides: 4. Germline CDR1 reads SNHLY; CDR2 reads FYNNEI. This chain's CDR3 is CASTREAAYEQYF. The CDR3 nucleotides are TGTGCCAGCACGCGGGAGGCGGCCTACGAGCAGTACTTC.

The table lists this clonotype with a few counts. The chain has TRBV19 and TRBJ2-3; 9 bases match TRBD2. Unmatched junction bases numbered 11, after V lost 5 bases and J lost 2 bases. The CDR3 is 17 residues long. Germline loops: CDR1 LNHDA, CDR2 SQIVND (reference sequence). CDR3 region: CASSQSGRPVITDTQYF. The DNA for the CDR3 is TGTGCCAGTAGTCAAAGCGGGAGGCCCGTAATCACAGATACGCAGTATTTT.

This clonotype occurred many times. The CDR3 protein is CASSPKDKMGNEQFF. For the CDR3, the DNA is TGTGCCAGCAGCCCGAAGGACAAGATGGGCAATGAGCAGTTCTTC. This chain links TRBV11-3 with TRBJ2-1, with D tentatively TRBD1 (5 bases). Trimming removed 5 bases at V and 6 bases at J, with 17 bases between. The CDR3 is 15 residues long. Germline V gives CDR1 SGHNT, CDR2 YENEEA.

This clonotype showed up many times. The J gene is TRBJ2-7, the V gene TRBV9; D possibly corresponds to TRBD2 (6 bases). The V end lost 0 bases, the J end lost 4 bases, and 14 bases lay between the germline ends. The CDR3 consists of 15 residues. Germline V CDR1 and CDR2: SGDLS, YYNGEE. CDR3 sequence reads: CASSVGSGVSYEQYF. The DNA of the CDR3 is TGTGCCAGCAGCGTAGGGTCGGGAGTGTCGTACGAGCAGTACTTC.

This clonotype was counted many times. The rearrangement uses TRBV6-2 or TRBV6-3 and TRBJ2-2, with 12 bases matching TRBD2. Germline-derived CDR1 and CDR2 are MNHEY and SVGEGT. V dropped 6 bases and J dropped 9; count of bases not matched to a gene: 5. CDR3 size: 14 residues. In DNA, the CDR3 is TGTGCCAGCAGGTGGACTAGCGGGGCCCGGGAGCTGTTTTTT. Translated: CASRWTSGARELFF.

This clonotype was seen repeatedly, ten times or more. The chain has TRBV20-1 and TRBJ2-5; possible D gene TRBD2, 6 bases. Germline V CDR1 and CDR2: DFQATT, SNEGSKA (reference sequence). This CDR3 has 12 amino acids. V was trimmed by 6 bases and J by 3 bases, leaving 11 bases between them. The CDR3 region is CSALRTKETQYF. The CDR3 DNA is TGCAGTGCCCTAAGGACTAAAGAGACCCAGTACTTC.

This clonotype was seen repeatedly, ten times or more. CDR3 sequence reads: CSAEGTSGRTDTQYF. CDR3 DNA: TGCAGTGCCGAAGGGACTAGCGGGAGAACAGATACGCAGTATTTT. The chain has TRBV20-1 and TRBJ2-3, with 14 bases lining up with TRBD2. V trimming: 6 bases; J trimming: 3 bases; junction bases outside the gene matches: 5. Germline V gives CDR1 DFQATT, CDR2 SNEGSKA (reference sequence). This CDR3 is built from 15 residues.

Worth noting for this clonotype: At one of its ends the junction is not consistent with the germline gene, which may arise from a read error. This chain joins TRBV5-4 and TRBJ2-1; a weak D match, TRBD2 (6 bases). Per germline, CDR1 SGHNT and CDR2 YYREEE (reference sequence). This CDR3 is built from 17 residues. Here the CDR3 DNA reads TGTGCCAGCACCAATGACTGGGGCCGGGGGTCCTCCAATGAGCAGTTCTTC. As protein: CASTNDWGRGSSNEQFF.

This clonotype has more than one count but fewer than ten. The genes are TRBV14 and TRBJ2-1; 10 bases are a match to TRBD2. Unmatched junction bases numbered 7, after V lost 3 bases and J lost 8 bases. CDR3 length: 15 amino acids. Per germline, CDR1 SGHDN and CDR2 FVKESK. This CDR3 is CASSQLAGEKDEQFF. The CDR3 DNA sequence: TGTGCCAGCAGCCAGCTAGCGGGAGAAAAGGATGAGCAGTTCTTC. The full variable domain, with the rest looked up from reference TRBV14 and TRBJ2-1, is EAGVTQFPSHSVIEKGQTVTLRCDPISGHDNLYWYRRVMGKEIKFLLHFVKESKQDESGMPNNRFLAERTGGTYSTLKVQPAELEDSGVYFCASSQLAGEKDEQFFGPGTRLTVL.

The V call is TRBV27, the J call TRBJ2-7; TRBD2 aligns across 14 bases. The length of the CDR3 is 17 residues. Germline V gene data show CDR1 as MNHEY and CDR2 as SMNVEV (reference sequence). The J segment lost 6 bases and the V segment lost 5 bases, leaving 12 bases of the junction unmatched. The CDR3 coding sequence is TGTGCCAGCAGTCCTCGACTAGCGGGAGGGCCCTTTCTCGAGCAGTACTTC. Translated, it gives CASSPRLAGGPFLEQYF.

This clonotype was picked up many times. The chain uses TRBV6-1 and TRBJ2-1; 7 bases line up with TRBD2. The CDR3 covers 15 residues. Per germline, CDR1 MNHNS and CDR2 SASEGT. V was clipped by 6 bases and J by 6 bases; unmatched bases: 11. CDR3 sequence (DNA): TGTGCCAGCAGAGTAACGGGAGGCCGAACCAATGAGCAGTTCTTC. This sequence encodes CASRVTGGRTNEQFF.

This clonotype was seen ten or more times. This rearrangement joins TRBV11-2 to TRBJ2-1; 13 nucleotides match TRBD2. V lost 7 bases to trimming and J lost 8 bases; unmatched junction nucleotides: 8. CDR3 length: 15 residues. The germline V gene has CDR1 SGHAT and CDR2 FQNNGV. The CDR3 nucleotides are TGTGCCAGCACCGCGGGGACTAGCGGGAAAGATGAGCAGTTCTTC. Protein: CASTAGTSGKDEQFF.

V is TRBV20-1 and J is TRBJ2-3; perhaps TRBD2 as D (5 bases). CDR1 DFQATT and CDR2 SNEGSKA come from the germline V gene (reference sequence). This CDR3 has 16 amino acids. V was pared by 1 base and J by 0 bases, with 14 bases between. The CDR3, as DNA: TGCAGTGCTAGAGCCCCGATCGGCGGGAGCACAGATACGCAGTATTTT. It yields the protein CSARAPIGGSTDTQYF.

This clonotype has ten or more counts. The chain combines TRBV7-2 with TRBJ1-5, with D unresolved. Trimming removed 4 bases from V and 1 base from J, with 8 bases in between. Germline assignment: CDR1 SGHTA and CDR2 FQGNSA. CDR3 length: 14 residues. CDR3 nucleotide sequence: TGTGCCAGCAGCTCCCGGCGGAGCAATCAGCCCCAGCATTTT. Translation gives CASSSRRSNQPQHF.

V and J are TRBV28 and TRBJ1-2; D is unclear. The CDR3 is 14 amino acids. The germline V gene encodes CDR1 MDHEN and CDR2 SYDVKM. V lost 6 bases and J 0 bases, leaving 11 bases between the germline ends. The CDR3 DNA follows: TGTGCCAGCAGCCTCGTACGGGCTAACTATGGCTACACCTTC. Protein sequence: CASSLVRANYGYTF.

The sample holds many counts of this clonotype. CDR3 sequence (DNA): TGTGCCACCAGGCCCAACGGAGGGAATGAAGCTTTCTTT. Amino acids: CATRPNGGNEAFF. The chain carries TRBV24-1 and TRBJ1-1; D remains unclear. The CDR3 has 13 amino acids. Germline V gene sequence: CDR1 KGHDR, CDR2 SFDVKD. Trimming took off 7 bases at V and 7 bases at J, with 15 bases between the two ends.

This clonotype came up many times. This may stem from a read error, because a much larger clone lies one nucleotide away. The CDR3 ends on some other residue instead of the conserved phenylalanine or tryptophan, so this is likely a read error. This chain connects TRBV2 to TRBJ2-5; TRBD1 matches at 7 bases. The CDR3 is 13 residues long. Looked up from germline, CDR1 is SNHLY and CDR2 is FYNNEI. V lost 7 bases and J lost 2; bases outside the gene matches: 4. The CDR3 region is CASKGGYQETQYL. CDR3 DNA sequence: TGTGCCAGCAAAGGGGGCTATCAAGAGACCCAGTACCTC.

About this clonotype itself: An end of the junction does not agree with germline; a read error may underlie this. The CDR3 loop reads CANSVSGSVSYNEQFF. CDR3 bases: TGTGCCAACAGCGTGTCCGGGAGTGTCTCCTACAATGAGCAGTTCTTC. J is TRBJ2-1 and V is TRBV9, with D maybe TRBD2 (6 bases). Germline V gene sequence: CDR1 SGDLS, CDR2 YYNGEE. The CDR3 runs to 16 residues.

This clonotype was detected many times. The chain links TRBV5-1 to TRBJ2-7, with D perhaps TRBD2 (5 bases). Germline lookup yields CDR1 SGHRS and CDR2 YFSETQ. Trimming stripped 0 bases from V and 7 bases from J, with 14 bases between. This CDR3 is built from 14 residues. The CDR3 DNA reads TGCGCCAGCAGCTTGGGCGGGTACTTTGGGGAGCAGTACTTC. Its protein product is CASSLGGYFGEQYF. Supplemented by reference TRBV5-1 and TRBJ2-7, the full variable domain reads KAGVTQTPRYLIKTRGQQVTLSCSPISGHRSVSWYQQTPGQGLQFLFEYFSETQRNKGNFPGRFSGRQFSNSRSEMNVSTLELGDSALYLCASSLGGYFGEQYFGPGTRLTVT.